The 8 T cell receptor beta chains reported below all come from one sample, sequenced in a study of technical replicates of blood from a handful of donors. Generated by immunoSEQ multiplex PCR, the TCRdb table keeps only in-frame clones and is missing some. This sample has about 70,000 clones; 95% to 98% occur once, and the top ten carry over 0.2%. Sequenced sample: T cells isolated from PBMCs. These receptors all come from a human donor in good health.

The V gene is TRBV30, the J gene TRBJ1-2; TRBD1 is a possible D gene (5 bases). The germline V gene encodes CDR1 GTSNPN and CDR2 SVGIG (reference sequence). The CDR3 totals 12 residues. V lost 1 base, J lost 5 bases, and 8 bases lay in between. The CDR3 nucleotides are TGTGCCTGGAGTGGGACATTATATGGCTACACCTTC. It yields the protein CAWSGTLYGYTF.

The J gene is TRBJ1-1, the V gene TRBV4-1, with 10 positions matching TRBD1. Germline V CDR1 and CDR2: MGHRA, YSYEKL. V lost 2 bases, J lost 7 bases, and 7 bases stayed unmatched. The CDR3 contains 15 residues. DNA of the CDR3: TGCGCCAGCAGCCAACCTGGACAGGGGGTCTATGAAGCTTTCTTT. Its protein product is CASSQPGQGVYEAFF.

This clone was picked up a small number of times. The CDR3 sequence: CASSQGAGANYGYTF. The CDR3 nucleotides are TGCGCCAGCAGCCAAGGGGCAGGGGCTAACTATGGCTACACCTTC. This chain links TRBV4-3 with TRBJ1-2; D may be TRBD1 (6 bases). V dropped 1 base and J dropped 0 bases, with 9 bases sitting between them. The CDR3 consists of 15 residues. In germline, CDR1 is LGHNA, CDR2 YSLEER.

For the CDR3, the DNA is TGCGCCAGCAGCCAAGAGAGGGGGGGGCCTGAAAAACTGTTTTTT. It translates to CASSQERGGPEKLFF. The gene calls are TRBV4-3 and TRBJ1-4, with D maybe TRBD1 (6 bases). The V gene's germline CDR1 is LGHNA and CDR2 YSLEER. The V end was cut by 0 bases, the J end by 7 bases, with 12 bases between. This CDR3 spans 15 amino acids.

CDR3 loop: CASRETSGNDEQYF. The CDR3 DNA sequence: TGTGCCAGTAGGGAGACTAGCGGGAACGACGAGCAGTACTTC. The chain is built from TRBV19 and TRBJ2-7, with 11 positions matching TRBD2. Losses at the gene ends were 6 bases for V and 5 bases for J; bases not matched to a gene: 6. Germline V gene sequence: CDR1 LNHDA, CDR2 SQIVND (reference sequence). The CDR3 runs to 14 residues.

The chain carries TRBV21-1 and TRBJ2-7; TRBD2 is the table's D call, not checked against the DNA. TRBV21-1 is deemed a pseudogene. CDR3 length: 16 residues. The CDR3 loop is CASSKGGREGPYEQYF. The CDR3 nucleotides are TGTGCCAGCAGCAAAGGGGGGCGGGAGGGTCCCTACGAGCAGTACTTC.

This clone was recorded only once. V is TRBV5-1 and J is TRBJ2-3; D gene ambiguous. The germline V gene has CDR1 SGHRS and CDR2 YFSETQ. This CDR3 contains 12 residues. V lost 0 bases to trimming and J lost 6 bases, with 5 bases between them. Written as DNA, the CDR3 is TGCGCCAGCAGCTTGGCCCCTGATACGCAGTATTTT. Protein sequence: CASSLAPDTQYF.

This chain joins TRBV6-1 and TRBJ1-5; D call uncertain. Between the trimmed V and J ends, which lost 4 bases and 7 bases, there was a span of 14 bases. Germline CDR1 MNHNS, CDR2 SASEGT. CDR3 length: 14 residues. CDR3 loop: CASSALGVTQPQHF. The CDR3 nucleotides are TGTGCCAGCAGTGCCCTCGGGGTAACACAGCCCCAGCATTTT.